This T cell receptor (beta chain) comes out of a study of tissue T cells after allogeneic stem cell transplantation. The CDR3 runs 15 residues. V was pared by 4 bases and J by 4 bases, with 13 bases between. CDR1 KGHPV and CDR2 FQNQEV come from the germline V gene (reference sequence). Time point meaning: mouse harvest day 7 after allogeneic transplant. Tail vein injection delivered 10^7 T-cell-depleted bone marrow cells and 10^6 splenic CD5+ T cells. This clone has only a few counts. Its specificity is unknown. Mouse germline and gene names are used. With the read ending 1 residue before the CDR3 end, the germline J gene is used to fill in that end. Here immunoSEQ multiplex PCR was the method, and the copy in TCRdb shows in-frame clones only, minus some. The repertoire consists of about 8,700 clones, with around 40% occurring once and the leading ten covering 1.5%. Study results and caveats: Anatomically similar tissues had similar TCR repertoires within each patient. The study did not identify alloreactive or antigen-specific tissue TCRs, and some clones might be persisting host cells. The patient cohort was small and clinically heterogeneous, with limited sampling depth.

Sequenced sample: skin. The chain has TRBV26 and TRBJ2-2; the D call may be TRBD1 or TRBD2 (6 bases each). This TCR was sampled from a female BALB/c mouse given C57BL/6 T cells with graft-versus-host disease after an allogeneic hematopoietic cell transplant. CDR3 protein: CASSRGGAGTGQLYF. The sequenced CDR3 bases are TGTGCCAGCAGTCGCGGGGGCGCCGGCACCGGGCAGCTCTAC.